These 14 T cell receptor beta chains were sequenced from one sample in a study of cytomegalovirus exposure and HLA in healthy donors. In the PCR, 60 Vbeta and 13 Jbeta primers were used. Clones were sequenced by immunoSEQ multiplex PCR, and TCRdb holds only the in-frame ones, with some missing. The sample lists roughly 69,000 clones, approximately 70% occurring once. The sample was PBMCs. The receptors come from a male donor in good health and CMV-seropositive.

The chain employs TRBV14 and TRBJ2-5; D remains unclear. V was cut by 1 base and J by 1 base, with 4 bases left in between. The CDR3 spans 13 residues. The germline V gene has CDR1 SGHDN and CDR2 FVKESK. The DNA of the CDR3 is TGTGCCAGCAGCCAAGCTCCCCAAGAGACCCAGTACTTC. It specifies CASSQAPQETQYF.

CDR3 amino acids: CSVSLPTLQQGNEQFF. In DNA, the CDR3 is TGCAGCGTTAGCCTCCCGACACTACAACAGGGGAATGAGCAGTTCTTC. The genes are TRBV29-1 and TRBJ2-1; 7 bases fit TRBD1. CDR3 length equals 16 residues. V lost 5 bases, J lost 7 bases, and 17 bases stayed unmatched. The germline V gene has CDR1 SQVTM and CDR2 ANQGSEA.

This clone was found a few times. The rearrangement links TRBV5-1 to TRBJ2-7, with 7 bases that match TRBD1. The CDR3 consists of 15 residues. V lost 0 bases and J lost 2; bases outside the gene matches: 5. Per the germline V gene, CDR1 is SGHRS and CDR2 is YFSETQ. The DNA of the CDR3 is TGCGCCAGCAGCTTGGGGGACAGCGATACCTACGAGCAGTACTTC. This encodes CASSLGDSDTYEQYF.

The genes are TRBV7-9 and TRBJ2-1; 14 bases agree with TRBD2. This CDR3 has 15 residues. With V trimmed by 4 bases and J by 8 bases, 4 bases remained unmatched. Germline assignment: CDR1 SEHNR and CDR2 FQNEAQ (reference sequence). The CDR3 loop reads CASSSTSGRAYEQFF. CDR3 in DNA: TGTGCCAGCAGCTCGACTAGCGGGAGGGCCTATGAGCAGTTCTTC.

This clone showed up just once. V and J are TRBV19 and TRBJ2-1; a possible D gene is TRBD1 (5 bases). The CDR3 has 18 residues. In germline, CDR1 is LNHDA, CDR2 SQIVND (reference sequence). Trimming left V 4 bases short and J 7 bases short, with 26 bases between. The CDR3 sequence: CASSNGLNLRRRGNEQFF. The CDR3, as DNA: TGTGCCAGTAGTAACGGCCTGAACTTACGGCGTAGGGGTAATGAGCAGTTCTTC.

V gene TRBV11-2 combines with J gene TRBJ2-5; 9 bases agree with TRBD2. The V and J ends lost 5 bases and 3 bases, in that order; junction bases with no gene match: 4. Germline CDR1 SGHAT, CDR2 FQNNGV. The CDR3 totals 14 residues. The CDR3: CASSQTSGKETQYF. In DNA, the CDR3 is TGTGCCAGCAGCCAGACTAGCGGAAAAGAGACCCAGTACTTC.

This clone was picked up a small number of times. The V gene is TRBV7-8, the J gene TRBJ2-6, with 15 bases fitting TRBD2. CDR1 is SGHVS, CDR2 FQNEAQ, per germline. CDR3 length equals 18 residues. V shed 8 bases, J shed 3 bases, and the junction held 8 bases outside the gene matches. CDR3 protein: CASVIGLAGGHGANVLTF. CDR3 coding DNA: TGTGCCAGCGTAATCGGACTAGCGGGGGGGCATGGGGCCAACGTCCTGACTTTC.

The rearrangement uses TRBV5-6 and TRBJ1-5, with D perhaps matching TRBD1 (6 bases). V lost 3 bases to trimming and J lost 3 bases, with 16 bases between them. The CDR3 has 16 residues. CDR1 is SGHDT, CDR2 YYEEEE, per germline. CDR3 loop: CASSSQGFANNQPQHF. The CDR3 bases are TGTGCCAGCAGCTCACAGGGTTTTGCAAACAATCAGCCCCAGCATTTT.

The genes are TRBV4-1 and TRBJ2-1, with D uncertain. Germline CDR1 and CDR2: MGHRA and YSYEKL. The CDR3 totals 19 residues. V was shortened by 0 bases and J by 7 bases, with 25 bases between the two germline ends. CDR3 sequence (DNA): TGCGCCAGCAGCCAAGATCTGACCCCTAGGCTATTAGGTGAGAATGAGCAGTTCTTC. This gives the protein CASSQDLTPRLLGENEQFF.

The CDR3 reads CASSLVGSGSDTQYF. The CDR3 nucleotides read TGCGCCAGCAGCTTGGTCGGGAGTGGGTCAGATACGCAGTATTTT. This chain connects TRBV5-1 to TRBJ2-3; D perhaps matches TRBD2 (6 bases). V was shortened by 0 bases and J by 4 bases, with 12 bases between the two germline ends. CDR1 is SGHRS and CDR2 is YFSETQ in the germline V gene. This CDR3 is built from 15 residues.

The V call is TRBV5-1, the J call TRBJ1-2; tentative D call: TRBD1 (6 bases). Looked up from germline, CDR1 is SGHRS and CDR2 is YFSETQ. Trimming removed 6 bases at V and 4 bases at J, with 16 bases between. The CDR3 length is 14 residues. Here the CDR3 reads CASTSGVVGYGYTF. DNA of the CDR3: TGCGCCAGCACCTCAGGGGTGGTAGGCTATGGCTACACCTTC.

CDR3 residues: CASSNRQAERAFF. The CDR3 region has the DNA TGTGCCAGCAGTAACCGACAGGCAGAAAGGGCTTTCTTT. This chain connects TRBV6-6 to TRBJ1-1; D may be TRBD1 (6 bases). Germline CDR1 MNHNY, CDR2 SVGAGI (reference sequence). This CDR3 is built from 13 residues. Trimming removed 5 bases at V and 11 bases at J, with 18 bases between.

V gene TRBV30 combines with J gene TRBJ2-3; TRBD1 agrees at 7 bases. The CDR3 is made up of 13 amino acids. Trimming took 0 bases from V and 4 from J; bases not matched to a gene: 1. Germline lookup yields CDR1 GTSNPN and CDR2 SVGIG (reference sequence). This CDR3 reads CAWSVGTADTQYF. CDR3 bases: TGTGCCTGGAGTGTAGGGACAGCAGATACGCAGTATTTT.

The chain employs TRBV6-5 and TRBJ1-1, with 7 bases fitting TRBD1. CDR3 size: 14 residues. In germline, CDR1 is MNHEY, CDR2 SVGAGI. V lost 4 bases to trimming and J lost 5 bases; unmatched junction nucleotides: 7. CDR3 nucleotide sequence: TGTGCCAGCAGTTCGACAGGGAGAAATACTGAAGCTTTCTTT. Protein product: CASSSTGRNTEAFF.